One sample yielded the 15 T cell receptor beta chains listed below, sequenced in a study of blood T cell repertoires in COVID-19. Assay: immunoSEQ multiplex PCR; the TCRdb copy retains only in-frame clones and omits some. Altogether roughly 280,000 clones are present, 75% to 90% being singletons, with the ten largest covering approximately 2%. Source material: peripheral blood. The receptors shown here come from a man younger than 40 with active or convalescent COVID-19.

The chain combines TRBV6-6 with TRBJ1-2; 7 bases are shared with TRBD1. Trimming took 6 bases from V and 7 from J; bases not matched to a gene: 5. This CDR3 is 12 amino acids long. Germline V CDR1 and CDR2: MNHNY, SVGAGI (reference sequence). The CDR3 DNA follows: TGTGCCAGCAGGATCGGACAGGTTGGCTACACCTTC. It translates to CASRIGQVGYTF.

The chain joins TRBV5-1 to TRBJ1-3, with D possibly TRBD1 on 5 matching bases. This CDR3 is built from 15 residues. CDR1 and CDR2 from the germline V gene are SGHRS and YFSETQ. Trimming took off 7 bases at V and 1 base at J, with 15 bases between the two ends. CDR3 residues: CASRLLPGSGNTIYF. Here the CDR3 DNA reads TGCGCCAGCCGACTCCTCCCAGGGTCTGGAAACACCATATATTTT.

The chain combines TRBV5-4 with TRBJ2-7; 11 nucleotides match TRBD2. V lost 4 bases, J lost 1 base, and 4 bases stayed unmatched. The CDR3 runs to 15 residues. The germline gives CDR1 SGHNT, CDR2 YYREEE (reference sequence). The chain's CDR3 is CASSRPSGGSYEQYF. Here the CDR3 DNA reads TGTGCCAGCAGCCGACCTAGCGGGGGGTCCTACGAGCAGTACTTC.

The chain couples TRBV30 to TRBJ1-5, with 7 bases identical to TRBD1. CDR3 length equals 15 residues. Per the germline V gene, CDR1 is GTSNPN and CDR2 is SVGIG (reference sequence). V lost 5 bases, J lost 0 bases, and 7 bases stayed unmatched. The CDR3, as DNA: TGTGCCTGGGCCCGGGACAGTACTAGCAATCAGCCCCAGCATTTT. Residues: CAWARDSTSNQPQHF.

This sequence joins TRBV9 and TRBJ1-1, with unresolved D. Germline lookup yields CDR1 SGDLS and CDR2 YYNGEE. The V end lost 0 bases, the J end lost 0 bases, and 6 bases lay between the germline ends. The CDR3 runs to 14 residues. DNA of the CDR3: TGTGCCAGCAGCGTAGGGCCACTGAACACTGAAGCTTTCTTT. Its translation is CASSVGPLNTEAFF.

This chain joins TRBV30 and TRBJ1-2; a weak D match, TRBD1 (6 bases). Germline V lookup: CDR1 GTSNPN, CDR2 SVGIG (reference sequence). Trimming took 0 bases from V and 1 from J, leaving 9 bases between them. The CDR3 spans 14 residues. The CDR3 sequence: CAWSVPGDNYGYTF. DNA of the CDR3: TGTGCCTGGAGTGTCCCAGGGGATAACTATGGCTACACCTTC.

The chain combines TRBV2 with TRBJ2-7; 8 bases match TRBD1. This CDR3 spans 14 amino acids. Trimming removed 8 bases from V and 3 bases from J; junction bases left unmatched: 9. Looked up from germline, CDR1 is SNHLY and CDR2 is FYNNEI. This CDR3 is CASLSTGGSYEQYF. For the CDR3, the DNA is TGTGCCAGCCTGTCCACAGGGGGAAGCTACGAGCAGTACTTC.

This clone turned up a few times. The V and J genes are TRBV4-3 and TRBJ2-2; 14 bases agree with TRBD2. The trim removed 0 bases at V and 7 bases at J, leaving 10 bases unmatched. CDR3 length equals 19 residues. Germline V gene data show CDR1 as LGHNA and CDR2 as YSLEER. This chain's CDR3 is CASSQDYPTSGGARGELFF. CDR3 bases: TGCGCCAGCAGCCAAGATTATCCGACTAGCGGGGGGGCCCGCGGGGAGCTGTTTTTT.

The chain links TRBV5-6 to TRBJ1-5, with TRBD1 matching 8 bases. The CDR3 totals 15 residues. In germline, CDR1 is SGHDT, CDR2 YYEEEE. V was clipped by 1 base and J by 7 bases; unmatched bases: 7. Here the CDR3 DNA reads TGTGCCAGCAGCTTGTTCAGGGGGCGCAGGCAGCCCCAGCATTTT. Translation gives CASSLFRGRRQPQHF.

The CDR3 reads CASSHITGDTEAFF. The CDR3, as DNA: TGTGCCAGCAGCCACATCACAGGGGACACTGAAGCTTTCTTT. The chain has TRBV5-5 and TRBJ1-1; TRBD1 aligns across 7 bases. Per germline, CDR1 SGHKS and CDR2 YYEKEE (reference sequence). The length of the CDR3 is 14 residues. V lost 4 bases and J lost 3; bases outside the gene matches: 6.

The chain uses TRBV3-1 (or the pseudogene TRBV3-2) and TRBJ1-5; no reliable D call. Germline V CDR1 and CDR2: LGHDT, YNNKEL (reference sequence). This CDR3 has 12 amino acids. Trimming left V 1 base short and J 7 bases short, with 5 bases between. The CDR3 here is CASSQVGQPQHF. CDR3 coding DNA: TGTGCCAGCAGCCAAGTTGGCCAGCCCCAGCATTTT.

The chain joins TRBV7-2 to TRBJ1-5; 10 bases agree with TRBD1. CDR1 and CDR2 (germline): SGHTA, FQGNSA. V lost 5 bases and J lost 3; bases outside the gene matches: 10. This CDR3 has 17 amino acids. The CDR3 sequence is CASSTGQGQGFNQPQHF. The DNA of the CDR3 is TGTGCCAGCAGCACAGGTCAGGGACAGGGGTTCAATCAGCCCCAGCATTTT.

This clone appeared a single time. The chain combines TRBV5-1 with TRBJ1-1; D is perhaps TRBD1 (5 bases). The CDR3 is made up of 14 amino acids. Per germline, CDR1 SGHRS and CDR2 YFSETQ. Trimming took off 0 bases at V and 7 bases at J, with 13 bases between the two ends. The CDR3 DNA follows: TGCGCCAGCAGCTTGGGACAGCTAAGGGATGAAGCTTTCTTT. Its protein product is CASSLGQLRDEAFF.

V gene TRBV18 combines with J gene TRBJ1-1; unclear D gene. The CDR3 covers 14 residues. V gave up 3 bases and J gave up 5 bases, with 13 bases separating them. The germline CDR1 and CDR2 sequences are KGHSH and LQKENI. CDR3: CASSPETSTTEAFF. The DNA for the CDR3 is TGTGCCAGCTCACCTGAAACGTCTACTACTGAAGCTTTCTTT.

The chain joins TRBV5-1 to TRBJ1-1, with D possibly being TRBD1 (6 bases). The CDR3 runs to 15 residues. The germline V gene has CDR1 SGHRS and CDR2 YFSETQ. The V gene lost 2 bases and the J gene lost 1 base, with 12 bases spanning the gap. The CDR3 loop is CASSFWQTGNTEAFF. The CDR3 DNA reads TGCGCCAGCAGCTTCTGGCAGACAGGGAACACTGAAGCTTTCTTT.